What follows is one T cell receptor beta chain and its context. Its specificity is not known. This specimen comes from a study of regulatory dendritic cells for organ transplantation. Study-level points and caveats: Among resting subsets, memory CD8+ cells contained the most alloreactive clonotypes. Naive T cells showed high diversity, memory cells less, memory CD8+ least. Memory CD8+ clonal expansion seemed more limited with regulatory than mature dendritic cells.

TCRdb's table, derived via immunoSEQ multiplex PCR, lists solely in-frame clones and lacks some. The sample has 25,000 to 30,000 clones; approximately 82% are singletons. FACS sorted CD4+ or CD8+ T cells into CD45RA+ naive and CD45RO+ memory. The CDR3 extends over 15 amino acids. The germline V gene has CDR1 MDHEN and CDR2 SYDVKM. V was clipped by 1 base and J by 6 bases, with 16 bases between them. The source of this sequence is a human donor in good health. Sample: naive CD4+ T cells from blood. Subset described: CD45RA+ naive T cells. The rearrangement uses TRBV28 and TRBJ2-7, with D tentatively TRBD1 (8 bases). The CDR3 sequence is CASSLSVTGEGEQYF. The CDR3, as DNA: TGTGCCAGCAGTTTATCAGTGACAGGGGAGGGCGAGCAGTACTTC.